The clone carrying this T cell receptor (beta chain) has a handful of counts. The antigen remains unidentified. The sample originates from a study of blood T cells in healthy people across ages. As for the study in general: Template switching caught about one barcoded beta molecule for each two T cells. Study-wide points: Unsorted PBMCs blocked a conclusive comparison of naive and antigen-experienced cells. Age brought a roughly linear fall in TCR beta diversity measured per million T cells.

The second PCR ran about 6 to 12 cycles with a sample-barcoded 5' primer and J-beta primers. TCRdb itself ran the 5' RACE reads through MiXCR, one entry per CDR3 protein. This table holds 1.5 million to 2 million distinct CDR3 sequences, about 35% found once. The CDR3 extends over 13 amino acids. V lost 5 bases and J 7 bases, leaving 12 bases between the germline ends. The germline V gene has CDR1 MNHEY and CDR2 SMNVEV (reference sequence). Material: blood. The chain employs TRBV27 and TRBJ2-4, with a weak D call TRBD1 (6 bases). This TCR derives from a woman aged 25 to 45 in good health. The CDR3 protein is CASSPDQGNIQYF. The CDR3 nucleotides read TGTGCCAGCAGTCCTGATCAGGGGAACATTCAGTACTTC.